This TCR beta chain was sequenced during a study of cytomegalovirus exposure and HLA in healthy donors. Primers: 60 Vbeta forward and 13 Jbeta reverse. The repertoire was sequenced with immunoSEQ multiplex PCR; TCRdb's copy has only in-frame clones and lacks some. In all, the sample yields tens of thousands of clones. This TCR was recovered from a man between 35 and 55 years old in good health and CMV-seronegative. The sequenced material came from PBMCs.

CDR3 DNA: TGTGCCAGCAGTATGGACAGGGTAGGGCCTGAAGCTTTCTTT. It specifies CASSMDRVGPEAFF. The V gene is TRBV6-5, the J gene TRBJ1-1, with 8 bases identical to TRBD1. The CDR3 length is 14 residues. Germline V gene data show CDR1 as MNHEY and CDR2 as SVGAGI. J gave up 6 bases and V 5 bases, and 8 bases lay outside the gene matches.